Listed below are T cell receptor beta chains from one sample, sequenced in a study of T cells in pancreatic ductal adenocarcinoma. Repertoires were generated with immunoSEQ multiplex PCR, while TCRdb's copy carries only in-frame clones and drops some. This table has about 98,000 clones, about 95% appearing once. What was sequenced was PBMCs. The origin of the receptors is a human donor with pancreatic ductal adenocarcinoma. The CDR3 runs from the conserved cysteine through the conserved F or W. Each record gives: D gene, clone size, J gene, V gene, CDR3 length, CDR3 DNA, CDR3 protein. A D gene is named only where the DNA matches it firmly. Size is stated for part of the rows, as once, few or many counts, or as a class when the clone is expanded.

D gene: TRBD1
clone size: .
J gene: TRBJ1-5
V gene: TRBV6-1
CDR3 length: 14
CDR3 DNA: TGTGCCAGCAGTGAGACAGGGTCTCCTCAGCCCCAGCATTTT
CDR3 protein: CASSETGSPQPQHF

D gene: TRBD2
clone size: once
J gene: TRBJ2-1
V gene: TRBV15
CDR3 length: 16
CDR3 DNA: TGTGCCACCAGCAGAGGTAGCGGGAGCGAACGGGTCGAGCAGTTCTTC
CDR3 protein: CATSRGSGSERVEQFF

D gene: .
clone size: .
J gene: TRBJ2-5
V gene: TRBV10-3
CDR3 length: 13
CDR3 DNA: TGTGCCATCCGAGCGTTCGGCCAAGAGACCCAGTACTTC
CDR3 protein: CAIRAFGQETQYF

D gene: .
clone size: .
J gene: TRBJ2-7
V gene: TRBV9
CDR3 length: 13
CDR3 DNA: TGTGCCAGCGCGGGGACTGACTCCTACGAGCAGTACTTC
CDR3 protein: CASAGTDSYEQYF

D gene: .
clone size: .
J gene: TRBJ2-5
V gene: TRBV7-2
CDR3 length: 14
CDR3 DNA: TGTGCCAGCAAAGGAGGGGGCATGGGAGAGACCCAGTACTTC
CDR3 protein: CASKGGGMGETQYF

D gene: TRBD1
clone size: .
J gene: TRBJ2-2
V gene: TRBV29-1
CDR3 length: 14
CDR3 DNA: TGCAGCGTTGAGGGACAGGGGGTCACCGGGGAGCTGTTTTTT
CDR3 protein: CSVEGQGVTGELFF

D gene: TRBD1
clone size: .
J gene: TRBJ2-1
V gene: TRBV9
CDR3 length: 14
CDR3 DNA: TGTGCCAGCAGCCGTGGACAGGGGTGGGATGAGCAGTTCTTC
CDR3 protein: CASSRGQGWDEQFF

D gene: .
clone size: .
J gene: TRBJ2-2
V gene: TRBV10-2
CDR3 length: 14
CDR3 DNA: TGCGCCACCGCGGGTTTTAGTATGACCGGGGAGCTGTTTTTT
CDR3 protein: CATAGFSMTGELFF

D gene: .
clone size: .
J gene: TRBJ2-1
V gene: TRBV9
CDR3 length: 14
CDR3 DNA: TGTGCCAGCAGCGTAACGCGGGTCAGGGGTGAGCAGTTCTTC
CDR3 protein: CASSVTRVRGEQFF

D gene: .
clone size: .
J gene: TRBJ2-7
V gene: TRBV2
CDR3 length: 12
CDR3 DNA: TGTGCCAGCAGCGGGGACTCCTACGAGCAGTACTTC
CDR3 protein: CASSGDSYEQYF

D gene: TRBD1
clone size: .
J gene: TRBJ1-1
V gene: TRBV10-3
CDR3 length: 16
CDR3 DNA: TGTGCCGTCTCCTCGGGACAGGGGGCTGGGAACACTGAAGCTTTCTTT
CDR3 protein: CAVSSGQGAGNTEAFF

D gene: .
clone size: .
J gene: TRBJ2-5
V gene: TRBV27
CDR3 length: 13
CDR3 DNA: TGTGCCAGCAGTCCCAACAGGGAAGAGACCCAGTACTTC
CDR3 protein: CASSPNREETQYF

D gene: .
clone size: .
J gene: TRBJ2-1
V gene: TRBV4-2
CDR3 length: 15
CDR3 DNA: TGTGCCAGCAGCCCTATAGCGGACTCCTACAATGAGCAGTTCTTC
CDR3 protein: CASSPIADSYNEQFF

D gene: .
clone size: once
J gene: TRBJ1-3
V gene: TRBV5-1
CDR3 length: 15
CDR3 DNA: TGCGCCAGCAGCGACAGCGTAAAGACTGGAAACACCATATATTTT
CDR3 protein: CASSDSVKTGNTIYF

D gene: TRBD1
clone size: .
J gene: TRBJ2-3
V gene: TRBV7-3
CDR3 length: 15
CDR3 DNA: TGTGCCAGCAGCTATAACAGGGGAAGGACAGATACGCAGTATTTT
CDR3 protein: CASSYNRGRTDTQYF

D gene: TRBD2
clone size: .
J gene: TRBJ2-3
V gene: TRBV27
CDR3 length: 15
CDR3 DNA: TGTGCCAGCAGTGCTCTAGCGGGAGTGATAGATACGCAGTATTTT
CDR3 protein: CASSALAGVIDTQYF

D gene: TRBD1
clone size: .
J gene: TRBJ2-7
V gene: TRBV6-1
CDR3 length: 14
CDR3 DNA: TGTGCCAGCAGTGAAGGAGGGACAGGGGAAAAGCAGTACTTC
CDR3 protein: CASSEGGTGEKQYF

D gene: .
clone size: .
J gene: TRBJ1-1
V gene: TRBV30
CDR3 length: 14
CDR3 DNA: TGTGCCTGGAGGGCGGGGGTTCGGGACACTGAAGCTTTCTTT
CDR3 protein: CAWRAGVRDTEAFF

D gene: TRBD2
clone size: .
J gene: TRBJ2-2
V gene: TRBV11-1
CDR3 length: 14
CDR3 DNA: TGTGCCAGCAGCGCCGGGAGGCTTGACGGGGAGCTGTTTTTT
CDR3 protein: CASSAGRLDGELFF

D gene: TRBD1
clone size: .
J gene: TRBJ2-5
V gene: TRBV27
CDR3 length: 17
CDR3 DNA: TGTGCCAGCAGTGGGGCACAGGGGGCGCATGTGAAAGAGACCCAGTACTTC
CDR3 protein: CASSGAQGAHVKETQYF

D gene: .
clone size: few
J gene: TRBJ1-5
V gene: TRBV6-1
CDR3 length: 13
CDR3 DNA: TGTGCCAGCAGTGAACTGAGGTATCAGCCCCAGCATTTT
CDR3 protein: CASSELRYQPQHF

D gene: .
clone size: .
J gene: TRBJ1-1
V gene: TRBV19
CDR3 length: 15
CDR3 DNA: TGTGCCAGTAGTCATCGGCGACAGTCGAACACTGAAGCTTTCTTT
CDR3 protein: CASSHRRQSNTEAFF

D gene: TRBD2
clone size: .
J gene: TRBJ2-5
V gene: TRBV29-1
CDR3 length: 11
CDR3 DNA: TGCAGCGTTTGGGGGGGGGAGACCCGGTACTTC
CDR3 protein: CSVWGGETRYF

D gene: .
clone size: .
J gene: TRBJ1-4
V gene: TRBV7-6
CDR3 length: 14
CDR3 DNA: TGTGCCAGCAGCTTATTCCAAACCCGGGAAAAACTGTTTTTT
CDR3 protein: CASSLFQTREKLFF

D gene: .
clone size: .
J gene: TRBJ2-7
V gene: TRBV4-2
CDR3 length: 16
CDR3 DNA: TGTGCCAGCAGAAAGTCATTGACAGACGCGGCCTACGAGCAGTACTTC
CDR3 protein: CASRKSLTDAAYEQYF

D gene: TRBD2
clone size: .
J gene: TRBJ2-7
V gene: TRBV7-9
CDR3 length: 17
CDR3 DNA: TGTGCCAGCAGCTTCGCTACCACTAGCGGAAAAACCTACGAGCAGTACTTC
CDR3 protein: CASSFATTSGKTYEQYF

D gene: TRBD1
clone size: .
J gene: TRBJ1-2
V gene: TRBV6-5
CDR3 length: 13
CDR3 DNA: TGTGCCAGCAGGGACACGACAGGGAGCGGCTACACCTTC
CDR3 protein: CASRDTTGSGYTF

D gene: TRBD2
clone size: .
J gene: TRBJ2-2
V gene: TRBV4-1
CDR3 length: 17
CDR3 DNA: TGCGCCAGCAGCGTATTACATGGGGGGGCGAACACCGGGGAGCTGTTTTTT
CDR3 protein: CASSVLHGGANTGELFF

D gene: .
clone size: .
J gene: TRBJ1-4
V gene: TRBV5-1
CDR3 length: 14
CDR3 DNA: TGCGCCAGCAGACAGACCCCAACTAATGAAAAACTGTTTTTT
CDR3 protein: CASRQTPTNEKLFF

D gene: TRBD2
clone size: once
J gene: TRBJ2-4
V gene: TRBV15
CDR3 length: 16
CDR3 DNA: TGTGCCACCAGCAGATACGGGGGGGGAGTGGGAAACATTCAGTACTTC
CDR3 protein: CATSRYGGGVGNIQYF

D gene: .
clone size: .
J gene: TRBJ2-5
V gene: TRBV5-1
CDR3 length: 11
CDR3 DNA: TGCGCCAGCAGTGCGGGGGAGACCCAGTACTTC
CDR3 protein: CASSAGETQYF

D gene: TRBD1
clone size: .
J gene: TRBJ2-5
V gene: TRBV18
CDR3 length: 13
CDR3 DNA: TGTGCCAGCTCACTCCGGGACAGAGAGACCCAGTACTTC
CDR3 protein: CASSLRDRETQYF

D gene: TRBD2
clone size: .
J gene: TRBJ2-3
V gene: TRBV10-3
CDR3 length: 13
CDR3 DNA: TGTGCCATTGCCGGACTAGGCACAGATACGCAGTATTTT
CDR3 protein: CAIAGLGTDTQYF

D gene: .
clone size: once
J gene: TRBJ1-5
V gene: TRBV19
CDR3 length: 15
CDR3 DNA: TGTGCCAGTAGTATAGTTTGGGCTGCGAATCAGCCCCAGCATTTT
CDR3 protein: CASSIVWAANQPQHF

D gene: .
clone size: .
J gene: TRBJ2-7
V gene: TRBV30
CDR3 length: 11
CDR3 DNA: TGTGCCTGGAGTGGACTTTACGAGCAGTACTTC
CDR3 protein: CAWSGLYEQYF

D gene: TRBD2
clone size: .
J gene: TRBJ2-3
V gene: TRBV7-2
CDR3 length: 16
CDR3 DNA: TGTGCCAGCAGCTTAGTAGCGGGAGGAAGGACAGATACGCAGTATTTT
CDR3 protein: CASSLVAGGRTDTQYF

D gene: .
clone size: .
J gene: TRBJ2-3
V gene: TRBV12-5
CDR3 length: 16
CDR3 DNA: TGTGCTAGTGGTTTCAAATCCGGGACTGTGCGGAATACGCAGTATTTT
CDR3 protein: CASGFKSGTVRNTQYF

D gene: .
clone size: .
J gene: TRBJ2-7
V gene: TRBV2
CDR3 length: 14
CDR3 DNA: TGTGCGAGCGGGCAGGGACAGTTATCCTACGAGCAGTACTTC
CDR3 protein: CASGQGQLSYEQYF

D gene: TRBD2
clone size: .
J gene: TRBJ2-2
V gene: TRBV27
CDR3 length: 17
CDR3 DNA: TGTGCCAGCAGTTTATTTCGAACTAGCGGGAGCCCCGGGGAGCTGTTTTTT
CDR3 protein: CASSLFRTSGSPGELFF

D gene: .
clone size: .
J gene: TRBJ2-2
V gene: TRBV4-1
CDR3 length: 16
CDR3 DNA: TGCGCCAGCAGCCAATACGCCGGGAGTATCTCCGGGGAGCTGTTTTTT
CDR3 protein: CASSQYAGSISGELFF

D gene: .
clone size: .
J gene: TRBJ2-7
V gene: TRBV7-2
CDR3 length: 13
CDR3 DNA: TGTGCCAGCAGCTTAGGACGGGGCTACGAGCAGTACTTC
CDR3 protein: CASSLGRGYEQYF

D gene: .
clone size: .
J gene: TRBJ1-1
V gene: TRBV6-1
CDR3 length: 14
CDR3 DNA: TGTGCCAGCACTAAAAGTCCCCCGGGCAGGGGAGCTTTCTTT
CDR3 protein: CASTKSPPGRGAFF

D gene: .
clone size: .
J gene: TRBJ2-7
V gene: TRBV9
CDR3 length: 14
CDR3 DNA: TGTGCCAGCAGCTCGGAGGTAGTACAGGGCGAGCAGTACTTC
CDR3 protein: CASSSEVVQGEQYF

D gene: .
clone size: .
J gene: TRBJ2-2
V gene: TRBV10-2
CDR3 length: 14
CDR3 DNA: TGCGCCAGCAGTGAGGTCATTCAAACCGGGGAGCTGTTTTTT
CDR3 protein: CASSEVIQTGELFF

D gene: .
clone size: .
J gene: TRBJ2-3
V gene: TRBV7-9
CDR3 length: 14
CDR3 DNA: TGTGCCAGCAGCTTAGGTATAGAGACAGATACGCAGTATTTT
CDR3 protein: CASSLGIETDTQYF

D gene: .
clone size: .
J gene: TRBJ2-1
V gene: TRBV7-3
CDR3 length: 12
CDR3 DNA: TGTGCCAGCAGCTCCGGCGGAGGTGAGCAGTTCTTC
CDR3 protein: CASSSGGGEQFF

D gene: .
clone size: .
J gene: TRBJ2-7
V gene: TRBV30
CDR3 length: 13
CDR3 DNA: TGTGCCTGGAGTGTAGGCAGGGGCTACGAGCAGTACTTC
CDR3 protein: CAWSVGRGYEQYF

D gene: .
clone size: .
J gene: TRBJ2-5
V gene: TRBV30
CDR3 length: 13
CDR3 DNA: TGTGCCTGGAGTCAGGGGTGGCAAGAGACCCAGTACTTC
CDR3 protein: CAWSQGWQETQYF

D gene: TRBD1
clone size: once
J gene: TRBJ2-2
V gene: TRBV4-2
CDR3 length: 16
CDR3 DNA: TGTGCCAGCAGCCACCCCGACAGGGAAAGAGCCGGGGAGCTGTTTTTT
CDR3 protein: CASSHPDRERAGELFF

D gene: TRBD2
clone size: .
J gene: TRBJ2-7
V gene: TRBV7-8
CDR3 length: 15
CDR3 DNA: TGTGCCAGCAAGTATAGCGGGAGAGGTTACCACGAGCAGTACTTC
CDR3 protein: CASKYSGRGYHEQYF

D gene: TRBD1
clone size: few
J gene: TRBJ2-7
V gene: TRBV5-4
CDR3 length: 17
CDR3 DNA: TGTGCCAGCAGCCCGGGACAGGGCGGCGGGGGTGCCTACGAGCAGTACTTC
CDR3 protein: CASSPGQGGGGAYEQYF

D gene: .
clone size: .
J gene: TRBJ2-7
V gene: TRBV9
CDR3 length: 13
CDR3 DNA: TGTGCCATACCGGGAAGTACTCCCTACGAGCAGTACTTC
CDR3 protein: CAIPGSTPYEQYF

D gene: TRBD1
clone size: .
J gene: TRBJ2-7
V gene: TRBV29-1
CDR3 length: 13
CDR3 DNA: TGCAGTATACCAGGGGACAGGGAGGACGAGCAGTACTTC
CDR3 protein: CSIPGDREDEQYF

D gene: .
clone size: .
J gene: TRBJ2-1
V gene: TRBV5-1
CDR3 length: 15
CDR3 DNA: TGCGCCAGCAGATCGACAGGCTCTCGGTCCAATGAGCAGTTCTTC
CDR3 protein: CASRSTGSRSNEQFF